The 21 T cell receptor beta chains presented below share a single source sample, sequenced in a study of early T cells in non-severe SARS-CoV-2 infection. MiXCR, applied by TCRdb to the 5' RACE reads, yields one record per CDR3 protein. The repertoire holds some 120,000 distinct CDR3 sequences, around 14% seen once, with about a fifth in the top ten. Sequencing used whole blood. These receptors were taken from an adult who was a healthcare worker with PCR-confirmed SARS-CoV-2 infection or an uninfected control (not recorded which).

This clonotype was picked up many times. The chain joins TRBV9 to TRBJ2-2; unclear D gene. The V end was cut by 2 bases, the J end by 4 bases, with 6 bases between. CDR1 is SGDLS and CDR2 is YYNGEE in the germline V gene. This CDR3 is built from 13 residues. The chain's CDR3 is CASSVRPTGELFF. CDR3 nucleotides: TGTGCCAGCAGCGTGAGGCCCACCGGGGAGCTGTTTTTT.

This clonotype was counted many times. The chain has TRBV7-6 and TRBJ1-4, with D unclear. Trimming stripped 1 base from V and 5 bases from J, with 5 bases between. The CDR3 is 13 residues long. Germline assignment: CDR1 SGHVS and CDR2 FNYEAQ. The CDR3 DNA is TGTGCCAGCAGCTTAGGGGAGAATGAAAAACTGTTTTTT. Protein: CASSLGENEKLFF.

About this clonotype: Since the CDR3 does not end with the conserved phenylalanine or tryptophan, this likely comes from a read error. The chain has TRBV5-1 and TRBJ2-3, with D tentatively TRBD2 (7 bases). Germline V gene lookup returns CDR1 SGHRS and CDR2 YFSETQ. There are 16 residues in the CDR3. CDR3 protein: CASRDGGLVGTDTQYS. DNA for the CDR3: TGCGCCAGCAGGGACGGGGGGCTGGTTGGCACAGATACACAGTATTCT.

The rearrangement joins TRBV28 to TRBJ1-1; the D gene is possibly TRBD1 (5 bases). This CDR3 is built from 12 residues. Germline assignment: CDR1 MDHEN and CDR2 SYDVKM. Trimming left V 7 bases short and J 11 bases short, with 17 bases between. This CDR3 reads CASTPPVGAAFF. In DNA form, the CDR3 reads TGTGCCAGCACCCCGCCCGTCGGGGCGGCTTTCTTT.

In DNA form, the CDR3 reads TGTGCCAGTAGTGCCCCCCTGAGTAGCACAGATACGCAGTATTTT. Translation: CASSAPLSSTDTQYF. The chain couples TRBV19 to TRBJ2-3; no firm D call. Deletions cut 5 bases from V and 0 bases from J, with 12 bases between. CDR3 length: 15 amino acids. The germline V gene has CDR1 LNHDA and CDR2 SQIVND (reference sequence). The full variable domain, with the rest looked up from reference TRBV19 and TRBJ2-3, is DGGITQSPKYLFRKEGQNVTLSCEQNLNHDAMYWYRQDPGQGLRLIYYSQIVNDFQKGDIAEGYSVSREKKESFPLTVTSAQKNPTAFYLCASSAPLSSTDTQYFGPGTRLTVL.

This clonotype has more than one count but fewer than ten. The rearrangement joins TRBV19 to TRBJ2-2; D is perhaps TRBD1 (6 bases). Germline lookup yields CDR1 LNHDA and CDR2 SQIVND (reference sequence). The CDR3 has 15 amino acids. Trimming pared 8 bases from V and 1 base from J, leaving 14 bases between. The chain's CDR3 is CASHPPGQNTGELFF. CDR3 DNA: TGTGCCAGTCACCCCCCGGGACAGAACACCGGGGAGCTGTTTTTT.

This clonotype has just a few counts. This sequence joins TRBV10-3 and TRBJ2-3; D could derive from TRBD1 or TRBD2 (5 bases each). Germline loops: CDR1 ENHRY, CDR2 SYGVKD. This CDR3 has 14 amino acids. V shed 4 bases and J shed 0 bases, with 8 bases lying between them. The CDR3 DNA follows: TGTGCCATCAGTGGGGGACCGAGCACAGATACGCAGTATTTT. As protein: CAISGGPSTDTQYF.

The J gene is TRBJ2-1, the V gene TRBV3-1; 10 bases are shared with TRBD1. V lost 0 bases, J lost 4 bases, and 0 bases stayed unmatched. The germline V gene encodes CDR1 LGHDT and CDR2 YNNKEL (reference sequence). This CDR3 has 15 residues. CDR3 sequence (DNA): TGTGCCAGCAGCCAAGAGGACAGGGGGTACAATGAGCAGTTCTTC. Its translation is CASSQEDRGYNEQFF.

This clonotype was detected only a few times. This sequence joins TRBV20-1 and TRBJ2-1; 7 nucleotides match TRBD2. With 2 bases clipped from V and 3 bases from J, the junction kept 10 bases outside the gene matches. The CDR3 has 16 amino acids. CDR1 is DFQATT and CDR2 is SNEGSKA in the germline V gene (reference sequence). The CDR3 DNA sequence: TGCAGTGCTAGAAATCGCGGGGCGGGGGTCTACAATGAGCAGTTCTTC. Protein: CSARNRGAGVYNEQFF.

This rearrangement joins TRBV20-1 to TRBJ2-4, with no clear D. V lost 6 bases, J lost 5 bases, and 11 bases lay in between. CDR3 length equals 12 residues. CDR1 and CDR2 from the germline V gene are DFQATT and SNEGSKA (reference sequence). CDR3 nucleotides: TGCAGTGCGAGGATAGCAGAAAACATTCAGTACTTC. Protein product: CSARIAENIQYF.

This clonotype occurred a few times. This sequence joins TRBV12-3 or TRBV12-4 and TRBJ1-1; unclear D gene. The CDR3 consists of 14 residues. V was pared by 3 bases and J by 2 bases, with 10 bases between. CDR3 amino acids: CASSFEDSNTEAFF. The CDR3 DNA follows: TGTGCCAGCAGTTTCGAAGACTCTAACACTGAAGCTTTCTTT.

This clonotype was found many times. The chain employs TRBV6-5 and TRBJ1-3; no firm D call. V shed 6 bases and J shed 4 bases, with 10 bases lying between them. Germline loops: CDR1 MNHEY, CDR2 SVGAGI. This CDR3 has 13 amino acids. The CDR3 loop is CASSLNTGNTIYF. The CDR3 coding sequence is TGTGCCAGCAGCCTAAATACCGGAAACACCATATATTTT.

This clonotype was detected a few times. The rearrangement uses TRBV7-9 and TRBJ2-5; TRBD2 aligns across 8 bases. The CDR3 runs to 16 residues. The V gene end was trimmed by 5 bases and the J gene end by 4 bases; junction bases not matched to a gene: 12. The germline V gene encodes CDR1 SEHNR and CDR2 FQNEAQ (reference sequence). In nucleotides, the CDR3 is TGTGCCAGCAGCCATCCGGAGCGGGGGACCCCAGAGACCCAGTACTTC. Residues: CASSHPERGTPETQYF.

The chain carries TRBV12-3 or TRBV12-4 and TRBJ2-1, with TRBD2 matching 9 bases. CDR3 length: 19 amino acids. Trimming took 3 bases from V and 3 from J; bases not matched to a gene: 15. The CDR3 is CASSFRVAGVPPLYNEQFF. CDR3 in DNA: TGTGCCAGCAGTTTTCGGGTAGCGGGGGTCCCTCCCCTCTACAATGAGCAGTTCTTC.

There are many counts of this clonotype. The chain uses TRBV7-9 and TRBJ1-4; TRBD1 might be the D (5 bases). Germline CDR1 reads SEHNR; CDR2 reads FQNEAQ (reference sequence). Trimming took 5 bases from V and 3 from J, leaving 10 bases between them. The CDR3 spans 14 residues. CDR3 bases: TGTGCCAGCAGCCCCTGGGGGGCTAATGAAAAACTGTTTTTT. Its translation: CASSPWGANEKLFF.

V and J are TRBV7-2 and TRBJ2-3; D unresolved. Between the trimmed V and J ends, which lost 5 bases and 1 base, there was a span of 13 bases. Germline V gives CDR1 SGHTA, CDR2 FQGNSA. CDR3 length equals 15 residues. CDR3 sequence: CASSTPILGTDTQYF. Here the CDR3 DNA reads TGTGCCAGCAGCACCCCCATATTAGGCACAGATACGCAGTATTTT. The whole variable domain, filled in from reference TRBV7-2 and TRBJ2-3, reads GAGVSQSPSNKVTEKGKDVELRCDPISGHTALYWYRQSLGQGLEFLIYFQGNSAPDKSGLPSDRFSAERTGGSVSTLTIQRTQQEDSAVYLCASSTPILGTDTQYFGPGTRLTVL.

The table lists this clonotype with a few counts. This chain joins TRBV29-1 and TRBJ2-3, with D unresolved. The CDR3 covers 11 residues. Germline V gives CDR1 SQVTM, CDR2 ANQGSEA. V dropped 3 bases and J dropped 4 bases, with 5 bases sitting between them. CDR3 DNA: TGCAGCGTTGATTGGGCAGATACGCAGTATTTT. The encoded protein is CSVDWADTQYF.

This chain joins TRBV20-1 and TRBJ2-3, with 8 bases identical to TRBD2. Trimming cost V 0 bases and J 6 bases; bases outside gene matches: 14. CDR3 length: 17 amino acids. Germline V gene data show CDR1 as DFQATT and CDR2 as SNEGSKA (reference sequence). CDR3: CSARDSSLGGGTDTQYF. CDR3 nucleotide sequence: TGCAGTGCTAGAGATTCTTCGTTAGGCGGGGGGACCGATACGCAGTATTTT.

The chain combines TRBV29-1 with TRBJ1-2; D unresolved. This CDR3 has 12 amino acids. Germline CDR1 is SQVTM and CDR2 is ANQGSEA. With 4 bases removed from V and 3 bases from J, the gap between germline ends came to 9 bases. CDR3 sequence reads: CSVVWGDYGYTF. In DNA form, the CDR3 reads TGCAGCGTTGTATGGGGAGACTATGGCTACACCTTC.

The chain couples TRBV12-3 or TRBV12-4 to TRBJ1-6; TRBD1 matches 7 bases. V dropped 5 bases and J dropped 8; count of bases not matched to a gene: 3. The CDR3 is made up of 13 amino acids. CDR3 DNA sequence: TGTGCCAGCAGTCGACAGGGTTATTCACCCCTCCACTTT. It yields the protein CASSRQGYSPLHF.

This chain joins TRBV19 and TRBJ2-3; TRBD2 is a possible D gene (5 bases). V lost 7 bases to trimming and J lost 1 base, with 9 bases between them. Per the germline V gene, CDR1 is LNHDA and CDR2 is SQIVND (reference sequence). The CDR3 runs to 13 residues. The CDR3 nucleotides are TGTGCCAGTAATGACGGGGGCACAGATACGCAGTATTTT. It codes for CASNDGGTDTQYF.